This is a list of T cell receptor beta chains from one sample in a study of shared clonotypes between healthy human individuals. The assay was immunoSEQ multiplex PCR, and TCRdb's table has in-frame clones only and misses some. Of approximately 2.3 million clones listed, just over 90% are singletons. The specimen sequenced was naive CD4+ T cells from PBMCs. These receptors all stem from a man aged 18-30 years in good health. Some clones in this sample may be carry-over from other donors' samples. Both conserved end residues are part of each CDR3. A D gene is named only where the DNA matches it firmly. Size is stated for part of the rows, as once, few or many counts, or as a class when the clone is expanded.

d_call: TRBD2; clone_size: NA; v_call: TRBV11-3; cdr3_aa: CASSSRAGGGHEQFF
d_call: TRBD2; clone_size: NA; v_call: TRBV9; cdr3_aa: CASSVGGDFRQETQYF
d_call: NA; clone_size: NA; v_call: TRBV19; cdr3_aa: CASSFGPREKLFF
d_call: TRBD2; clone_size: NA; v_call: TRBV6-6; cdr3_aa: CASSGPGLAGETQYF
d_call: NA; clone_size: NA; v_call: TRBV6-1; cdr3_aa: CASSEYPPEAYEQYF
d_call: NA; clone_size: NA; v_call: TRBV4-3; cdr3_aa: CASSHRRGGNYGYTF
d_call: NA; clone_size: few; v_call: TRBV4-1; cdr3_aa: CASSQENNQPQHF
d_call: NA; clone_size: NA; v_call: TRBV6-1; cdr3_aa: CASDGQSTDTQYF
d_call: NA; clone_size: NA; v_call: TRBV5-6; cdr3_aa: CASSSSGGTEAFF
d_call: TRBD2; clone_size: NA; v_call: TRBV4-2; cdr3_aa: CASSVSGSVAGELFF
d_call: TRBD1; clone_size: NA; v_call: TRBV19; cdr3_aa: CASSIGTAYNEQFF
d_call: TRBD2; clone_size: NA; v_call: TRBV30; cdr3_aa: CAWSVKLGLAVQETQYF
d_call: TRBD2; clone_size: NA; v_call: TRBV27; cdr3_aa: CASSFPGPGRGEQFF